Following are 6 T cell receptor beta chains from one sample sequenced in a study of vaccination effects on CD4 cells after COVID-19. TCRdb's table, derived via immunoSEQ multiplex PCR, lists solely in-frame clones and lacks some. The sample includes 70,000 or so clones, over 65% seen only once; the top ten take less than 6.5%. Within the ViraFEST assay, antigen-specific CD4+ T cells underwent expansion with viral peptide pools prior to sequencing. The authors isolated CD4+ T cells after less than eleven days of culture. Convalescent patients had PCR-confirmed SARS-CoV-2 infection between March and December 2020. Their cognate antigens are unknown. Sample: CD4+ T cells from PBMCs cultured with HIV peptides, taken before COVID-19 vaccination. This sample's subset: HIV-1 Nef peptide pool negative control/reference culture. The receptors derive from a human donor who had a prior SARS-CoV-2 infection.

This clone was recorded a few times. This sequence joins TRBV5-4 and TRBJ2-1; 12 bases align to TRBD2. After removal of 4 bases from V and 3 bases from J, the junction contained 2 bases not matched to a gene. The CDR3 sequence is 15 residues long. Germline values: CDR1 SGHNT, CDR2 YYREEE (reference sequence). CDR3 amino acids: CASSPTSGGYNEQFF. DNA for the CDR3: TGTGCCAGCAGCCCGACTAGCGGGGGCTACAATGAGCAGTTCTTC.

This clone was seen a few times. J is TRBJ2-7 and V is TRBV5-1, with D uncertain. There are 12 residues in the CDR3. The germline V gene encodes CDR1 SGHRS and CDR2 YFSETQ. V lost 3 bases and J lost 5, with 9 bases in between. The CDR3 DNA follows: TGCGCCAGCAGCTCCTTAGGGAACGAGCAGTACTTC. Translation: CASSSLGNEQYF. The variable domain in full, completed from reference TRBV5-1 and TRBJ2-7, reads KAGVTQTPRYLIKTRGQQVTLSCSPISGHRSVSWYQQTPGQGLQFLFEYFSETQRNKGNFPGRFSGRQFSNSRSEMNVSTLELGDSALYLCASSSLGNEQYFGPGTRLTVT.

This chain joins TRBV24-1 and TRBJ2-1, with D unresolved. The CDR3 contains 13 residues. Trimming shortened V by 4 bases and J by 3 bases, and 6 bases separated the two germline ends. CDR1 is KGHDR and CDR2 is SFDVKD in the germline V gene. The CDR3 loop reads CATSDRHYNEQFF. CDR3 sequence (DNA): TGTGCCACCAGTGACCGACACTACAATGAGCAGTTCTTC.

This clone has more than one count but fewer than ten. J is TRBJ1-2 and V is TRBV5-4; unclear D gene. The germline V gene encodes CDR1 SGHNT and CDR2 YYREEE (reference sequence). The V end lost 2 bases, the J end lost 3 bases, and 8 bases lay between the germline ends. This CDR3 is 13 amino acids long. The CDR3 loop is CASSLPADYGYTF. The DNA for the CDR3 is TGTGCCAGCAGCTTACCGGCGGACTATGGCTACACCTTC. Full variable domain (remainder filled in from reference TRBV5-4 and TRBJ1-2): ETGVTQSPTHLIKTRGQQVTLRCSSQSGHNTVSWYQQALGQGPQFIFQYYREEENGRGNFPPRFSGLQFPNYSSELNVNALELDDSALYLCASSLPADYGYTFGSGTRLTVV.

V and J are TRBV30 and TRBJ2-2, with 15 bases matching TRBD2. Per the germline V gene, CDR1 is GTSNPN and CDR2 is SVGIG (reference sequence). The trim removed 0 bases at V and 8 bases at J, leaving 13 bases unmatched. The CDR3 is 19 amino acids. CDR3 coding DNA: TGTGCCTGGAGTGTAGCCCGGACTAGCGGGGGGGGCCTCGGTGGGGAGCTGTTTTTT. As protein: CAWSVARTSGGGLGGELFF.

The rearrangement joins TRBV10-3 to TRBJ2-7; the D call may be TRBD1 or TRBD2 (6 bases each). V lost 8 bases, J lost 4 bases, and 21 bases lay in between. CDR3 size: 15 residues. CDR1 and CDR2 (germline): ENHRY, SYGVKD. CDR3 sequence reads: CAIGGTSGQPYEQYF. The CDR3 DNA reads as TGTGCCATCGGGGGGACATCCGGACAGCCATACGAGCAGTACTTC.